Detailed here is one T cell receptor (beta chain). The antigen it recognizes is unknown. There are no base qualities to consult, and no much larger clone falls within one base. Library method: PCR. At the Johns Hopkins FTIC core, DNA from the cultured CD4+ T cells underwent TCR sequencing with the Oncomine TCR Beta short-read assay. The QIAamp micro DNA kit was used to extract genomic DNA from the cultured CD4+ T cells. Oncomine TCR Beta libraries from cultured CD4+ T cells were pooled with unique dual indexes and sequenced on an Illumina iSeq 100. Under the source paper's analysis protocol: Non-productive sequences were removed, and CDR3s not starting with C, not ending with F or W, or shorter than 7 amino acids were discarded. The MANAFEST web application identified antigen-specific clonotypes by comparing peptide-stimulated wells against reference wells and other culture wells. An FDR below 0.05, an odds ratio above 5, and a productive frequency above 0.1% in at least two of three replicate wells were required for clones to be considered positive. A clonotype was classed as cross-reactive if the clonotype showed significant expansion both in SARS-CoV-2 spike wells and in at least one common cold coronavirus spike condition. Using R version 3.6.1, CDR3 homology was evaluated through Levenshtein distances (stringdist) along with unrooted phylogenetic trees (ape). Using fastp at Q25 and MiXCR, TCRdb reprocessed the public reads and kept productive beta chains. When rows share a CDR3 protein, they turn into one entry using the most common DNA and genes. The authors' filters were not applied to this entry. This sample has approximately 18,000 distinct CDR3 sequences in its table, and approximately 44% of those were observed once. The ten largest clones capture 2.5% to 3.5% of the sample.

The sample is drawn from a study of vaccination and CD4 T cells after COVID-19 (dated by TCRdb to between 2021 and 2024). Broadly, across the study: Convalescent patients had a positive SARS-CoV-2 result on nasal swab PCR, and of these patients, several had mild disease and one had severe disease. Six males and four females were included in the convalescent cohort, with two Hispanic individuals, seven Caucasians, two Asians and one multiracial person represented. Two doses of either the Pfizer-BioNTech BNT162b2 vaccine (n=8) or the Moderna mRNA-1273 vaccine (n=2) were administered to participants. Post-COVID blood samples were collected from convalescent patients a median of around 100 days after diagnosis, with a range of roughly 35 to 161 days. The time from the second vaccine dose to post-vaccine blood sampling had a median of roughly 70 days and ranged from about 14 to 250 days. The cultures were stimulated with overlapping spike peptide pools from SARS-CoV-2 and from the common cold coronaviruses HCoV-NL63, HCoV-OC43 and HCoV-229E. Control cultures used a CEFX viral epitope pool as positive control, an HIV-1 Nef peptide pool as negative control, or no peptide. In nine to eleven COVID-19 convalescent patients and a handful of infection-naive healthy vaccine recipients, researchers compared the spike-specific CD4+ TCR repertoire from before mRNA vaccination with the repertoire from after.

Explained via the paper, the treatment or condition label denotes: approximately 11-day PBMC culture with coronavirus spike peptide pools or control peptides (ViraFEST assay). To expand antigen-specific T cells with peptide pools and then pick out the expanded clonotypes through TCR sequencing, the study relied on the ViraFEST assay. The positive SARS-CoV-2 PCR tests of the convalescent patients were dated from March to December 2020, before the Alpha, Beta and Delta variants emerged in the United States. Roughly 2 million PBMCs per well were cultured in IMDM with 5% human AB serum and roughly 10 IU/ml IL-2, plus 10 ug/ml peptide pools. On days 3 and 7, half of the culture medium was replaced with fresh IL-2-containing medium. After around 11 days of culture, CD4+ T cells were isolated by negative selection using the EasySep CD4+ T cell isolation kit. Ficoll-Paque Plus gradient centrifugation was used to isolate PBMCs from whole blood, and the isolated PBMCs were then either used fresh or cryopreserved at -140C. Each culture condition was generally run in triplicate wells.

The CDR3 starts with the cysteine, ends with the phenylalanine, and has 15 residues. Only CDR3 DNA remains: 45 bases, in frame from the first base. Based on the germline V gene, the CDR1 and CDR2 sequences are SGHTA and FQGNSA. At the junction V is shortened by 3 bases and J by 4 bases, with 15 bases in between. What the study reported, not specific to this receptor: Nearly all vaccine-specific clones in convalescent patients (304 of 307) were mono-reactive for SARS-CoV-2 spike rather than cross-reactive with common cold coronaviruses. The study included relatively few convalescent patients and did not analyze early timepoints after natural infection. In convalescent patients, a median roughly 87% of post-vaccine SARS-CoV-2-reactive clones were detected only after vaccination, and vaccine-specific priming was suggested by this finding. An increase in the median number of SARS-CoV-2-reactive clonotypes from 20 to 25 after infection to approximately 41 after vaccination was observed, but the change was not found to be significant.

The material sequenced was CD4+ T cells from blood, cultured in vitro, taken after SARS-CoV-2 vaccination. The TCR originated in a human donor who had recovered from COVID-19. The rearranged segments are TRBV7-2 and TRBJ1-2; TRBD1 is a possible D gene, resting on 5 matching bases. The nucleotide sequence reads TGTGCCAGCAGCTTGAACGAGGGGAGTAGCTATGGCTACACCTTC. It codes for CASSLNEGSSYGYTF.